The entry below describes one T cell receptor beta chain. Source study methods: Reference gene primer amplification gave nucleated cell count estimates. TCRdb keeps only in-frame clones here, not all; method: immunoSEQ multiplex PCR. V and J calls and clone size are as listed in that table; D and trimming were resolved from the DNA. The table includes 150,000 to 200,000 clones, more than 65% detected once. This specimen belongs to a study of blood T cell repertoires in COVID-19. Study-level background: COVID-19 samples collected from the United States, Italy and Spain covered acute and convalescent phases. T cells, B-cell-depleted T cells, or PBMCs provided the cDNA or gDNA that served as material.

The study drew participants aged about 18 to 90 years from about two dozen US areas. The receptor comes from a woman aged 50 to 60 with acute COVID-19. The specimen sequenced was PBMCs or T cells enriched from blood (not recorded which).

The CDR3 coding sequence is TGTGCCAGCAACGTTGAGCGGGGGGGGCAGCCCCAGCATTTT. Translated: CASNVERGGQPQHF. The chain couples TRBV2 to TRBJ1-5, with TRBD1 as a possible D gene (5 bases). Germline CDR1 SNHLY, CDR2 FYNNEI. The CDR3 consists of 14 residues. V shed 7 bases and J shed 7 bases, with 17 bases lying between them. Filled out from reference TRBV2 and TRBJ1-5, the complete variable domain reads EPEVTQTPSHQVTQMGQEVILRCVPISNHLYFYWYRQILGQKVEFLVSFYNNEISEKSEIFDDQFSVERPDGSNFTLKIRSTKLEDSAMYFCASNVERGGQPQHFGDGTRLSIL.